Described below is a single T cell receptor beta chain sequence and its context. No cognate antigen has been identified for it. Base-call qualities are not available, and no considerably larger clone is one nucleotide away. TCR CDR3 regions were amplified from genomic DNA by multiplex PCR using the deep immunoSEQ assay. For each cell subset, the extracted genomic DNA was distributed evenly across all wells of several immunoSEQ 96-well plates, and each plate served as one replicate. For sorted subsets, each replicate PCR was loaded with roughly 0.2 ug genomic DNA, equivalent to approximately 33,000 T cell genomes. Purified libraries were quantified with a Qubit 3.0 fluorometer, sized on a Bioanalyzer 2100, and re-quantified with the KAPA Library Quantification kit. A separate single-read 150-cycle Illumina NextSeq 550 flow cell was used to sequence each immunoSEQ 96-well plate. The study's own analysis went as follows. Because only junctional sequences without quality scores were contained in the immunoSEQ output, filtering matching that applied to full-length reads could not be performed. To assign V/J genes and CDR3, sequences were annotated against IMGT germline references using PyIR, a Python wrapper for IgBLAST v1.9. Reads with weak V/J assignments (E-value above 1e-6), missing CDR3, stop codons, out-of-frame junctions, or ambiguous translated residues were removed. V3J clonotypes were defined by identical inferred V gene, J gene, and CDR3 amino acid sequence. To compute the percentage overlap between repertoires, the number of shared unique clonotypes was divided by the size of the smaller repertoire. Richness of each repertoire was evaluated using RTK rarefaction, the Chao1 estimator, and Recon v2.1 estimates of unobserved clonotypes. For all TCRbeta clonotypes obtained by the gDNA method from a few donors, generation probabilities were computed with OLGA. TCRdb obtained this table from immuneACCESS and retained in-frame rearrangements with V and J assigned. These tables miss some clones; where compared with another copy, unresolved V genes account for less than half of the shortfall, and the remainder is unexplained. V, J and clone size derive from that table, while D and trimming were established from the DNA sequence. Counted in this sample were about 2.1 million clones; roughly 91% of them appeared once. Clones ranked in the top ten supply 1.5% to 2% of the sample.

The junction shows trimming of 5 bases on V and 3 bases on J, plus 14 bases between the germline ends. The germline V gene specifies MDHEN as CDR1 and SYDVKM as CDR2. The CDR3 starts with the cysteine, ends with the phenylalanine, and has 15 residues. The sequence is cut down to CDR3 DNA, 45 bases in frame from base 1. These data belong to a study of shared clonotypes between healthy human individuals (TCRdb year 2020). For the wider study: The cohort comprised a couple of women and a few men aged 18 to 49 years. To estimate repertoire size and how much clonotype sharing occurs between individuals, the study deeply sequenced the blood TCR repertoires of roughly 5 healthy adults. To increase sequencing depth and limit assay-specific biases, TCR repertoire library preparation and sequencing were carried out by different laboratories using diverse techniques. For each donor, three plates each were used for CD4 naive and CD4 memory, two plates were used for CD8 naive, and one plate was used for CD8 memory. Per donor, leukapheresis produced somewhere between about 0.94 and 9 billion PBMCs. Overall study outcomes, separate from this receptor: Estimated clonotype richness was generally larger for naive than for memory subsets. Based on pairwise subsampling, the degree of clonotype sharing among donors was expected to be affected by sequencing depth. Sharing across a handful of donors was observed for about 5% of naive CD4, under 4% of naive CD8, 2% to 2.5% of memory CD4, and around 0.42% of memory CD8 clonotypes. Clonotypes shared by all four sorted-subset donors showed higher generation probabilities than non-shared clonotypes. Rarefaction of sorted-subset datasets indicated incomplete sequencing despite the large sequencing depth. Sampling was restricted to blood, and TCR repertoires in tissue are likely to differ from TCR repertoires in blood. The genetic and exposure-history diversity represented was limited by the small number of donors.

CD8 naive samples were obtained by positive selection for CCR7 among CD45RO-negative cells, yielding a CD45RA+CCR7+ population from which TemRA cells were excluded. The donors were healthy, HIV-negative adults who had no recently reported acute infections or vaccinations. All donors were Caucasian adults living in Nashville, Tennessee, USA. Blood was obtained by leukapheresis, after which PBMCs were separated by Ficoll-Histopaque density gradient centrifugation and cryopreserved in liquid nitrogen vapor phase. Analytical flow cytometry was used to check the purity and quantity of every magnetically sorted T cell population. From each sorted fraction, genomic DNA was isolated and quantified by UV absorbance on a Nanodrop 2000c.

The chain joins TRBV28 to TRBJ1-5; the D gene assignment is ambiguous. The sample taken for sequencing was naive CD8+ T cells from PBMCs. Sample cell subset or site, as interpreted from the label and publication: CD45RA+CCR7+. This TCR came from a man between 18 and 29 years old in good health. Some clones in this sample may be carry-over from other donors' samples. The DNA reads TGTGCCAGCAGTCTCGACCCCAGCCCCAATCAGCCCCAGCATTTT. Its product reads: CASSLDPSPNQPQHF.